The rows below give T cell receptor beta chains drawn from one sample of a study of PD-L1 blockade in urothelial cancer. The assay was immunoSEQ multiplex PCR, and TCRdb's table has in-frame clones only and misses some. The sample consists of 55,000 to 85,000 clones, roughly 84% of them appearing once. Material: PBMCs, obtained around atezolizumab (anti-PD-L1) treatment. The receptor source for this set is an older woman with urothelial cancer. CDR3s leave out the opening cysteine and the closing phenylalanine or tryptophan. The D gene is left open where the match is weak. Clone size is stated in some rows and not others, as once, few, many or a class when expanded.

CDR3 length	V gene	clone size	J gene	D gene	CDR3 protein
11	TRBV18	NA	TRBJ1-5	TRBD1	ASSPTGYQPQH
14	TRBV28	NA	TRBJ2-7	TRBD1	ASSSETRTGWNEQY
16	TRBV7-9	once	TRBJ2-3	TRBD2	ASSLGLAGTSHTDTQY
10	TRBV30	NA	TRBJ2-7	TRBD1	AWGDSSYEQY
13	TRBV11-3	NA	TRBJ2-7	NA	ASSAGQTGLYEQY
13	TRBV19	few	TRBJ2-1	TRBD2	ASRMGGNTGNEQF
8	TRBV29-1	NA	TRBJ2-1	NA	SVGSYEQF
13	TRBV6-1	NA	TRBJ2-7	NA	ATLLQPGQGYEQY
11	TRBV9	NA	TRBJ1-2	TRBD1	ASSAGQGGGYT
16	TRBV5-3	NA	TRBJ2-1	TRBD2	ARSELAGGLVSYNEQF